This T cell receptor (beta chain) derives from a study of CD8+CD57+ T cells in acquired aplastic anemia. The template for TCR beta VDJ and CDR3 sequence profiling was genomic DNA. TCRdb re-derived calls from the reads in MiXCR, one entry per CDR3 protein. The sample includes roughly 420,000 distinct CDR3 sequences, about two thirds of them seen just once. V was trimmed by 1 base and J by 4 bases, leaving 7 bases between them. CDR3 length: 13 residues. The germline gives CDR1 SSHAT, CDR2 FNYEAQ (reference sequence). The sequenced sample was sorted CD4+, CD8+, or CD8+CD57+ T cells (not recorded which) from PBMCs. The clonotype originates from a human donor in good health, serving as a control. The chain employs TRBV7-7 and TRBJ2-5; no firm D call. The CDR3 DNA is TGTGCCAGCAGCTTAGAAGCTTTAGAGACCCAGTACTTC. Translated, it gives CASSLEALETQYF.